Shown below are 24 T cell receptor beta chains from a single sample sequenced in a study of shared clonotypes between healthy human individuals. Here immunoSEQ multiplex PCR was the method, and the copy in TCRdb shows in-frame clones only, minus some. Of roughly 1 million clones listed, about 70% are singletons. Sequencing input: memory CD4+ T cells sorted from blood. Noted subset: CD45RA-negative fraction. These receptors came from a man aged 18 to 29 in good health.

This chain uses TRBV7-2 with TRBJ2-3; possibly TRBD1 for D (5 bases). Trimming pared 8 bases from V and 6 bases from J, leaving 24 bases between. The germline V gene has CDR1 SGHTA and CDR2 FQGNSA. CDR3 length equals 16 residues. The CDR3 DNA reads TGTGCCAGCCAAAGAGTGACCCCTCCGCACAGGGATACGCAGTATTTT. Its translation is CASQRVTPPHRDTQYF.

The rearrangement uses TRBV10-3 and TRBJ2-1; D unclear. Germline V lookup: CDR1 ENHRY, CDR2 SYGVKD. This CDR3 is built from 12 residues. V lost 5 bases and J 8 bases, leaving 10 bases between the germline ends. The CDR3 DNA is TGTGCCATCAGTTATCTAGGCGATGAGCAGTTCTTC. Protein sequence: CAISYLGDEQFF.

The V gene is TRBV7-9, the J gene TRBJ2-5, with a tentative D call TRBD2 (6 bases). Trimming cost V 4 bases and J 5 bases, with 20 bases left between them. CDR1 and CDR2 (germline): SEHNR, FQNEAQ (reference sequence). This CDR3 region has 16 residues. Here the CDR3 reads CASSSTLRGGHETQYF. CDR3 DNA: TGTGCCAGCAGCTCAACTCTACGGGGAGGCCACGAGACCCAGTACTTC.

The rearrangement joins TRBV14 to TRBJ1-6, with D perhaps matching TRBD1 (5 bases). Germline-derived CDR1 and CDR2 are SGHDN and FVKESK. This CDR3 spans 14 amino acids. The ends were cut back, 2 bases at V and 7 bases at J, with 9 bases in the middle. The DNA of the CDR3 is TGTGCCAGCAGCCAATTGACAGTAAATTCACCCCTCCACTTT. Translating gives CASSQLTVNSPLHF.

Comment on this clone: Other DNA sequences in the sample encode the same CDR3. The chain is built from TRBV18 and TRBJ1-4, with D uncertain. Trimming stripped 1 base from V and 3 bases from J, with 3 bases between. CDR1 and CDR2 from the germline V gene are KGHSH and LQKENI. The CDR3 contains 13 residues. The CDR3 region has the DNA TGTGCCAGCTCACCACGCCCTAATGAAAAACTGTTTTTT. It codes for CASSPRPNEKLFF.

The chain uses TRBV4-3 and TRBJ2-3; perhaps TRBD2 as D (5 bases). Trimming removed 1 base from V and 0 bases from J, with 5 bases in between. The germline gives CDR1 LGHNA, CDR2 YSLEER. The CDR3 has 14 amino acids. CDR3: CASSQGGSTDTQYF. DNA of the CDR3: TGCGCCAGCAGCCAAGGAGGGAGCACAGATACGCAGTATTTT.

This clone was picked up a small number of times. The chain links TRBV30 to TRBJ1-2; perhaps TRBD1 as D (6 bases). V shed 7 bases and J shed 4 bases, with 10 bases lying between them. CDR1 GTSNPN and CDR2 SVGIG come from the germline V gene (reference sequence). This CDR3 contains 11 residues. Here the CDR3 DNA reads TGTGCCTTACAGGACAGCTATGGCTACACCTTC. Its translation: CALQDSYGYTF.

The chain uses TRBV10-2 and TRBJ2-1; 12 positions agree with TRBD2. After removal of 10 bases from V and 7 bases from J, the junction contained 5 bases not matched to a gene. The CDR3 totals 13 residues. Per germline, CDR1 WSHSY and CDR2 SAAADI. CDR3 bases: TGCGCCACCGGACTAGCGGGAACGAATGAGCAGTTCTTC. Its protein is CATGLAGTNEQFF.

CDR3 DNA: TGTGCCAGCCCCCCCCCAGATACGCAGTATTTT. This translates into CASPPPDTQYF. This chain joins TRBV7-4 and TRBJ2-3; D remains unclear. The length of the CDR3 is 11 residues. Trimming took off 8 bases at V and 4 bases at J, with 7 bases between the two ends. The germline gives CDR1 SGHVT, CDR2 SQSDAQ.

The V and J genes are TRBV2 and TRBJ2-1; 10 positions match TRBD1. The CDR3 has 15 amino acids. The germline V gene encodes CDR1 SNHLY and CDR2 FYNNEI. Unmatched junction bases numbered 2, after V lost 4 bases and J lost 2 bases. The DNA of the CDR3 is TGTGCCAGCAGTGGGGACAGGGGTACCTACAATGAGCAGTTCTTC. It specifies CASSGDRGTYNEQFF.

CDR3 bases: TGTGCCAGTAGTACCTCCCTACTAGCGGGGGAGACCCAGTACTTC. This codes for CASSTSLLAGETQYF. The chain employs TRBV19 and TRBJ2-5; 10 bases align to TRBD2. CDR1 is LNHDA and CDR2 is SQIVND in the germline V gene (reference sequence). This CDR3 spans 15 amino acids. V shed 4 bases, J shed 5 bases, and the junction held 7 bases outside the gene matches.

The rearrangement joins TRBV7-9 to TRBJ1-2, with TRBD1 matching over 7 bases. Germline CDR1 is SEHNR and CDR2 is FQNEAQ (reference sequence). V shed 3 bases and J 6 bases; nucleotides not matched to a gene: 7. The CDR3 is made up of 14 amino acids. CDR3 in amino acids: CASSFPQGLNGYTF. As DNA, the CDR3 is TGTGCCAGCAGCTTTCCACAGGGGTTGAATGGCTACACCTTC.

The chain recombines TRBV7-3 with TRBJ2-1; D is possibly TRBD1 (5 bases). The V gene's germline CDR1 is SGHTA and CDR2 FQGTGA. Between the trimmed V and J ends, which lost 5 bases and 4 bases, there was a span of 24 bases. The CDR3 sequence is 18 residues long. As DNA, the CDR3 is TGTGCCAGCAGCCCCACCCCGCCTGGGGCTAGAAAGTACAATGAGCAGTTCTTC. Its protein product is CASSPTPPGARKYNEQFF.

The rearrangement joins TRBV7-2 to TRBJ2-7; 7 bases map to TRBD2. Germline V gene data show CDR1 as SGHTA and CDR2 as FQGNSA. This CDR3 comprises 15 residues. With 1 base clipped from V and 7 bases from J, the junction kept 10 bases outside the gene matches. The CDR3 sequence is CASSLGGRGVREQYF. The CDR3 region has the DNA TGTGCCAGCAGCTTAGGAGGTCGGGGGGTAAGGGAGCAGTACTTC.

This clone turned up a few times. The chain uses TRBV19 and TRBJ2-3; TRBD2 aligns across 7 bases. The germline V gene has CDR1 LNHDA and CDR2 SQIVND (reference sequence). The CDR3 sequence is 15 residues long. After removal of 3 bases from V and 3 bases from J, the junction contained 6 bases not matched to a gene. This chain's CDR3 is CASSIRSGVTDTQYF. The CDR3 coding sequence is TGTGCCAGTAGTATTCGGAGCGGGGTTACAGATACGCAGTATTTT.

This clone has a single count. V and J are TRBV5-8 and TRBJ2-1; D remains ambiguous. The CDR3 consists of 14 residues. Trimming stripped 4 bases from V and 7 bases from J, with 15 bases between. CDR1 and CDR2 (germline): SGHTS, YDEGEE. CDR3 DNA: TGTGCCAGCAGCCTGATGGAGATTTTAAATGAGCAGTTCTTC. Translation: CASSLMEILNEQFF.

V and J are TRBV23-1 and TRBJ2-1; D not certain. TRBV23-1 is an ORF, with its function uncertain. CDR3 length: 14 amino acids. V dropped 0 bases and J dropped 4 bases, with 7 bases sitting between them. The CDR3 sequence is CASSQSISYNEQFF. The CDR3 coding sequence is TGCGCCAGCAGTCAATCGATCTCTTACAATGAGCAGTTCTTC.

V is TRBV5-1 and J is TRBJ2-5; 9 positions match TRBD2. The CDR3 loop spans 15 amino acids. Germline V gives CDR1 SGHRS, CDR2 YFSETQ. J lost 1 base, V lost 5 bases, and 6 bases had no gene match. In DNA form, the CDR3 reads TGCGCCAGCAGGTTAGCGGGGGAGATCCAAGAGACCCAGTACTTC. Translated, it gives CASRLAGEIQETQYF.

The chain recombines TRBV10-3 with TRBJ1-6; TRBD1 agrees at 9 bases. V trimming: 6 bases; J trimming: 8 bases; junction bases outside the gene matches: 5. Germline CDR1 is ENHRY and CDR2 is SYGVKD. The CDR3 is 14 amino acids. CDR3 nucleotide sequence: TGTGCCATCAGGGGGGACAGGGTTGATTCACCCCTCCACTTT. Protein product: CAIRGDRVDSPLHF.

The chain joins TRBV7-2 to TRBJ2-5, with a weak D call TRBD1 (6 bases). Germline V gives CDR1 SGHTA, CDR2 FQGNSA. The CDR3 is made up of 17 amino acids. V gave up 6 bases and J gave up 3 bases, with 23 bases separating them. CDR3 DNA: TGTGCCAGCAGGCGCTCTGTGGGCAGGGGTTGGGAAGAGACCCAGTACTTC. It translates to CASRRSVGRGWEETQYF.

The chain recombines TRBV6-5 with TRBJ2-7; no clear D gene. The V end was cut by 5 bases, the J end by 4 bases, with 12 bases between. Germline CDR1 is MNHEY and CDR2 is SVGAGI. CDR3 size: 13 residues. The CDR3, as DNA: TGTGCCAGCAGTATCGGGCCAGTATACGAGCAGTACTTC. It is translated as CASSIGPVYEQYF.

The chain links TRBV4-3 to TRBJ2-3; 7 bases are a match to TRBD1. With V trimmed by 5 bases and J by 1 base, 9 bases remained unmatched. CDR3 size: 16 residues. CDR1 is LGHNA and CDR2 is YSLEER in the germline V gene. For the CDR3, the DNA is TGCGCCAGCAGCAACCGGGACAGAGAGGGCACAGATACGCAGTATTTT. Protein product: CASSNRDREGTDTQYF.

V usage is TRBV5-7 and J usage is TRBJ2-5; D perhaps matches TRBD1 (5 bases). TRBV5-7 is reported as an ORF; its role is uncertain. Trimming removed 0 bases from V and 1 base from J, with 10 bases in between. The CDR3 runs 15 residues. CDR3 DNA: TGTGCCAGCAGCTTGGGTCCAGGGCCCCAAGAGACCCAGTACTTC. Translation: CASSLGPGPQETQYF.

This clone was detected a few times. V usage is TRBV2 and J usage is TRBJ1-1; D remains ambiguous. V dropped 7 bases and J dropped 5 bases, with 11 bases sitting between them. Germline loops: CDR1 SNHLY, CDR2 FYNNEI. CDR3 length: 12 amino acids. The CDR3 protein is CASTGVGTEAFF. CDR3 DNA sequence: TGTGCCAGCACTGGAGTAGGTACTGAAGCTTTCTTT.